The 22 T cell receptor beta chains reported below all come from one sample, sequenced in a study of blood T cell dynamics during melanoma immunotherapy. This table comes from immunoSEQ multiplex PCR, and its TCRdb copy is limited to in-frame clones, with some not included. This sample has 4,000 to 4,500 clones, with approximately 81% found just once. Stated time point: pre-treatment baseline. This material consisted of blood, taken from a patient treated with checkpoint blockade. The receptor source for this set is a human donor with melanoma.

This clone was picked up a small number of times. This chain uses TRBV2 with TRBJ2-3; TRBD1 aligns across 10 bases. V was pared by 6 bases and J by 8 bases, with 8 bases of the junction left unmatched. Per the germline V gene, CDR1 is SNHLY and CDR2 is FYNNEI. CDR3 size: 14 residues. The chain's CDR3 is CASSWDRGKSTQYF. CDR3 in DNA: TGTGCCAGCAGCTGGGACAGGGGAAAGTCTACGCAGTATTTT.

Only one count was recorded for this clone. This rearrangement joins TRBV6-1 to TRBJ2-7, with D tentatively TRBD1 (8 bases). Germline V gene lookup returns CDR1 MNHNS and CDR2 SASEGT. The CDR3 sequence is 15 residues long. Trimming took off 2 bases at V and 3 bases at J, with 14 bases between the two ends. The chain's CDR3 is CASSEMHRGGYEQYF. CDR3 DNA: TGTGCCAGCAGTGAAATGCACAGGGGGGGCTACGAGCAGTACTTC.

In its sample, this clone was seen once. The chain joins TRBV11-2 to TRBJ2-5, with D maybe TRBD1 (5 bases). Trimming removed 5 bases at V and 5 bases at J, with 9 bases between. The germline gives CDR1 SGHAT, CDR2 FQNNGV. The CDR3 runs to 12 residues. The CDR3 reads CASSGSGETQYF. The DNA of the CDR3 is TGTGCCAGCAGCGGGTCAGGGGAGACCCAGTACTTC.

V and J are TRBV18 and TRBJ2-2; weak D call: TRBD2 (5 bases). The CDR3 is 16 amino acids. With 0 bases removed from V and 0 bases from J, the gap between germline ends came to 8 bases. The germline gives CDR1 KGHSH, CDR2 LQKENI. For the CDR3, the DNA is TGTGCCAGCTCACCACCGGGAGCGCCGAACACCGGGGAGCTGTTTTTT. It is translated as CASSPPGAPNTGELFF.

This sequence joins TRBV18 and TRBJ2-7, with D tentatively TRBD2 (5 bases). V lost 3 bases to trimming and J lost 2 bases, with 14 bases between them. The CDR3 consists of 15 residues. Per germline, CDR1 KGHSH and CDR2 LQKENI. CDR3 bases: TGTGCCAGCTCACCTGAGGAGGCGGTCACCTACGAGCAGTACTTC. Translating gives CASSPEEAVTYEQYF. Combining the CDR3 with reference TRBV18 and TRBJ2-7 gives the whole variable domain NAGVMQNPRHLVRRRGQEARLRCSPMKGHSHVYWYRQLPEEGLKFMVYLQKENIIDESGMPKERFSAEFPKEGPSILRIQQVVRGDSAAYFCASSPEEAVTYEQYFGPGTRLTVT.

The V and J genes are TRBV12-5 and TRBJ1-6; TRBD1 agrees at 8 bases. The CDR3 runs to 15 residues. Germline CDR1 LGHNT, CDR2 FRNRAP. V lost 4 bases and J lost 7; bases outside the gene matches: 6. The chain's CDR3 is CASGSGQGVNSPLHF. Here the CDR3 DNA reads TGTGCTAGTGGTTCAGGACAGGGAGTAAATTCACCCCTCCACTTT. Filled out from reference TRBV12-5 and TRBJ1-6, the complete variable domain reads DARVTQTPRHKVTEMGQEVTMRCQPILGHNTVFWYRQTMMQGLELLAYFRNRAPLDDSGMPKDRFSAEMPDATLATLKIQPSEPRDSAVYFCASGSGQGVNSPLHFGNGTRLTVT.

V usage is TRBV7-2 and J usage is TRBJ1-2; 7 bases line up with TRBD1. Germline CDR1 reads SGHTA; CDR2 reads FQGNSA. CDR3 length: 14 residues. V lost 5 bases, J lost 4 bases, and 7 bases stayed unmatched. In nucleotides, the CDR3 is TGTGCCAGCAGCCTTCGGGACAGTAGCTATGGCTACACCTTC. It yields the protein CASSLRDSSYGYTF.

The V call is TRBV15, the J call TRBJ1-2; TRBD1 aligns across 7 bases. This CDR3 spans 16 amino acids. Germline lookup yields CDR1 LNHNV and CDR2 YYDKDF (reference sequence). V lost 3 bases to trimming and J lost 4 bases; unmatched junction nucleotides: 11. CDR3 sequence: CATSREQGRFSYGYTF. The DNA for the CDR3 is TGTGCCACCAGCAGGGAACAGGGGAGGTTCAGCTATGGCTACACCTTC. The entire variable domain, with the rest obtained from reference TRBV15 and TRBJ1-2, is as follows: DAMVIQNPRYQVTQFGKPVTLSCSQTLNHNVMYWYQQKSSQAPKLLFHYYDKDFNNEADTPDNFQSRRPNTSFCFLDIRSPGLGDTAMYLCATSREQGRFSYGYTFGSGTRLTVV.

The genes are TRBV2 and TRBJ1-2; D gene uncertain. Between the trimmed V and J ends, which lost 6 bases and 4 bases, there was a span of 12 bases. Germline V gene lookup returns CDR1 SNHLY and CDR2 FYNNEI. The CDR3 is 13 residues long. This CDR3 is CASSLGQFYGYTF. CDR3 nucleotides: TGTGCCAGCAGCCTTGGGCAGTTCTATGGCTACACCTTC.

CDR3 nucleotide sequence: TGCGCCAGCAGCCAAGAGGGGACAGGGTTCTCTGGAAACACCATATATTTT. Translated: CASSQEGTGFSGNTIYF. The chain recombines TRBV4-1 with TRBJ1-3, with 9 positions matching TRBD1. In germline, CDR1 is MGHRA, CDR2 YSYEKL. Trimming removed 0 bases from V and 0 bases from J; junction bases left unmatched: 3. The CDR3 runs 17 residues.

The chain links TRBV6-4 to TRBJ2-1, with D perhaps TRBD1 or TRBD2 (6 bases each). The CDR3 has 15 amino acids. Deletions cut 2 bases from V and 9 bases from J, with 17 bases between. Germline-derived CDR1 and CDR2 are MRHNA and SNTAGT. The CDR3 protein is CASSDEVGGPGEQFF. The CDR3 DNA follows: TGTGCCAGCAGTGACGAGGTGGGGGGCCCGGGTGAGCAGTTCTTC.

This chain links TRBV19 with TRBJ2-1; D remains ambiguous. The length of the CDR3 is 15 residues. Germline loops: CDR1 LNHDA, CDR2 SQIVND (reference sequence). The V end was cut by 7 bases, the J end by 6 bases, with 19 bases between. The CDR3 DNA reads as TGTGCCAGTAAGAAGAAAACGGGCCACACCAATGAGCAGTTCTTC. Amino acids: CASKKKTGHTNEQFF.

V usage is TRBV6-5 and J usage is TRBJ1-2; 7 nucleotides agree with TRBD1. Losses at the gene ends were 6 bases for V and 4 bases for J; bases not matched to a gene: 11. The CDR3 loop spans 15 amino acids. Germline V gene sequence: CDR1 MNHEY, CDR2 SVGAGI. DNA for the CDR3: TGTGCCAGCAGCCTCGCCTCGACAGGGACCTATGGCTACACCTTC. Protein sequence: CASSLASTGTYGYTF.

CDR3: CASSPNRGGGEKLFF. As DNA, the CDR3 is TGTGCCAGCAGCCCGAACCGAGGCGGGGGCGAAAAACTGTTTTTT. The genes are TRBV2 and TRBJ1-4, with a possible D match to TRBD1 (6 bases). The germline V and J ends were trimmed by 6 bases and 8 bases, with 19 bases remaining between them. In germline, CDR1 is SNHLY, CDR2 FYNNEI. The CDR3 sequence is 15 residues long.

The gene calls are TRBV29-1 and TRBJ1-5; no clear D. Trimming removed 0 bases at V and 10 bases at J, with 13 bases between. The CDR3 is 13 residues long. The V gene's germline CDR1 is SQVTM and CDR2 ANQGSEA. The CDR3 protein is CSVEENPGLPQHF. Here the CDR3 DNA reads TGCAGCGTTGAAGAGAACCCGGGCCTCCCCCAGCATTTT.

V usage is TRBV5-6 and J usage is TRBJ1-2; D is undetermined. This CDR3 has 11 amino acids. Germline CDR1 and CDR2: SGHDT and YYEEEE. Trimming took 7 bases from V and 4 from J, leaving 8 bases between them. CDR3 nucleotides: TGTGCCAGCGGAGAAGCCTATGGCTACACCTTC. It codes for CASGEAYGYTF.

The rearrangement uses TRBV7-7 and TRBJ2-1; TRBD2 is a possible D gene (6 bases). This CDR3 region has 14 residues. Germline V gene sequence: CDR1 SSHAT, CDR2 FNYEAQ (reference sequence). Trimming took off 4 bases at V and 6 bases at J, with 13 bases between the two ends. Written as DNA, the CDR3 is TGTGCCAGCAGCTCATCGGGACTCGGCAATGAGCAGTTCTTC. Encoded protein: CASSSSGLGNEQFF. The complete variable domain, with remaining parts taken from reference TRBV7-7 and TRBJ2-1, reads GAGVSQSPRYKVTKRGQDVTLRCDPISSHATLYWYQQALGQGPEFLTYFNYEAQPDKSGLPSDRFSAERPEGSISTLTIQRTEQRDSAMYRCASSSSGLGNEQFFGPGTRLTVL.

The CDR3 region is CASSFAGWASNSPLHF. CDR3 DNA sequence: TGCGCCAGCAGCTTCGCAGGGTGGGCCTCTAATTCACCCCTCCACTTT. The chain recombines TRBV5-1 with TRBJ1-6; the D gene is possibly TRBD1 (5 bases). Trimming stripped 2 bases from V and 6 bases from J, with 15 bases between. Germline V lookup: CDR1 SGHRS, CDR2 YFSETQ. CDR3 length: 16 amino acids.

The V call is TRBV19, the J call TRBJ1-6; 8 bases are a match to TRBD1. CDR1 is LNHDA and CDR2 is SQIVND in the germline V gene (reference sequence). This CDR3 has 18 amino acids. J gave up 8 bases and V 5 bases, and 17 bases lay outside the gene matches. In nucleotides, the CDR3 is TGTGCCAGTAGTGCCAGGACAGGGCTAGAGGGATTCGATTCACCCCTCCACTTT. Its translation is CASSARTGLEGFDSPLHF.

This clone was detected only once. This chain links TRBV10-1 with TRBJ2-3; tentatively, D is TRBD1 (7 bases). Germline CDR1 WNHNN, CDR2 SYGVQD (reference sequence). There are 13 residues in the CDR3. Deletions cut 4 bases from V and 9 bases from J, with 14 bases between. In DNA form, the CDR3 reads TGCGCCAGCAGTGCCAGGGGGGCGGGAACGCAGTATTTT. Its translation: CASSARGAGTQYF.

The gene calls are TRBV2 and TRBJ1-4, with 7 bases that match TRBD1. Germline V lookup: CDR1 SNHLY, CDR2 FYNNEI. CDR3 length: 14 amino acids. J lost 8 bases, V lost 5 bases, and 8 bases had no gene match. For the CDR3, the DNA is TGTGCCAGCAGTAACGACAGGGTACGCGAAAAACTGTTTTTT. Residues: CASSNDRVREKLFF.

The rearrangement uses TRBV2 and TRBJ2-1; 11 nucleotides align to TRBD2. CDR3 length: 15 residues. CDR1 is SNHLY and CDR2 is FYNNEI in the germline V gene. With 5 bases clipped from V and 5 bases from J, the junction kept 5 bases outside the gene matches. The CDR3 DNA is TGTGCCAGCAGTTCTCTAGCGGGGGGCCACAATGAGCAGTTCTTC. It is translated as CASSSLAGGHNEQFF. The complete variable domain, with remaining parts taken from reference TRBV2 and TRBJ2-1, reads EPEVTQTPSHQVTQMGQEVILRCVPISNHLYFYWYRQILGQKVEFLVSFYNNEISEKSEIFDDQFSVERPDGSNFTLKIRSTKLEDSAMYFCASSSLAGGHNEQFFGPGTRLTVL.